This T cell receptor (beta chain) was observed in a study of radiation and T cells in renal cell carcinoma. Overall study findings and caveats: Dominant CDR3 motifs occupied more repertoire in irradiated than control tumors. Top 100 clonotypes averaged about 54% in irradiated versus about 43% in nephrectomy-only tumors.

The CDR3 loop spans 15 amino acids. Germline V lookup: CDR1 SGHRS, CDR2 YFSETQ. Losses at the gene ends were 3 bases for V and 3 bases for J; bases not matched to a gene: 4. The treatment is: treatment-naive control, cytoreductive nephrectomy. Controls were unirradiated tumors from treatment-naive cytoreductive nephrectomy patients. On this clone itself: Its antigen is unknown.

Method: immunoSEQ multiplex PCR; TCRdb's copy keeps in-frame clones and lacks some. The table shows tens of thousands of clones, with 58% occurring only once. This specimen was tumor tissue, taken from a patient whose treatment was nephrectomy without radiotherapy. V gene TRBV5-1 combines with J gene TRBJ1-4; 8 positions agree with TRBD1. The sequence was obtained from a man in his forties with renal cell carcinoma. The CDR3 sequence is CASSYGQGPNEKLFF. CDR3 coding DNA: TGCGCCAGCAGCTACGGACAGGGACCTAATGAAAAACTGTTTTTT.